This passage covers 32 T cell receptor beta chains from one sample sequenced in a study of cytomegalovirus exposure and HLA in healthy donors. Both 60 Vbeta primers and 13 Jbeta primers went into the PCR. Using immunoSEQ multiplex PCR, the repertoire was profiled, and TCRdb retains in-frame clones only, with some absent. The sample lists some 190,000 clones, more than 75% occurring once. The sample consisted of PBMCs. These receptor sequences come from a woman aged 50 to 60 in good health and CMV-seronegative.

The gene calls are TRBV4-3 and TRBJ2-4, with TRBD2 matching 7 bases. Germline V gene sequence: CDR1 LGHNA, CDR2 YSLEER. CDR3 size: 14 residues. J gave up 8 bases and V 3 bases, and 7 bases lay outside the gene matches. The DNA of the CDR3 is TGCGCCAGCAGCCAGGGGGAAGGGAGGGACATTCAGTACTTC. It is translated as CASSQGEGRDIQYF.

The chain joins TRBV11-2 to TRBJ1-1; D not resolved. The CDR3 length is 15 residues. Deletions cut 3 bases from V and 1 base from J, with 12 bases between. Germline V lookup: CDR1 SGHAT, CDR2 FQNNGV. The CDR3 region is CASSFNTGGNTEAFF. The CDR3 bases are TGTGCCAGCAGCTTTAATACCGGCGGGAACACTGAAGCTTTCTTT.

This sequence joins TRBV7-8 and TRBJ2-1; weak D call: TRBD1 (7 bases). The V end was cut by 5 bases, the J end by 0 bases, with 26 bases between. Germline CDR1 is SGHVS and CDR2 is FQNEAQ. CDR3 length: 20 amino acids. For the CDR3, the DNA is TGTGCCAGCAGCACGGGGACAGTAAATAGCGGATCCAGCTCCTACAATGAGCAGTTCTTC. This codes for CASSTGTVNSGSSSYNEQFF.

Written as DNA, the CDR3 is TGCGCCAGCAGCCAAGAAGCGAGGTTGGAGGGCTATAACTATGGCTACACCTTC. Translation gives CASSQEARLEGYNYGYTF. The chain recombines TRBV4-3 with TRBJ1-2; D is undetermined. Trimming took 0 bases from V and 1 from J, leaving 18 bases between them. The CDR3 is 18 residues long. CDR1 LGHNA and CDR2 YSLEER come from the germline V gene.

The V gene is TRBV28, the J gene TRBJ2-1; D perhaps matches TRBD1 (6 bases). Germline V gene lookup returns CDR1 MDHEN and CDR2 SYDVKM. The CDR3 sequence is 13 residues long. The V gene lost 5 bases and the J gene lost 14 bases, with 19 bases spanning the gap. CDR3 nucleotide sequence: TGTGCCAGCAGTCCCCCCAGTGGGGGCGGCGAGTTCTTC. It translates to CASSPPSGGGEFF.

The chain joins TRBV9 to TRBJ2-7, with D possibly being TRBD1 (5 bases). The CDR3 extends over 14 amino acids. The germline V and J ends were trimmed by 4 bases and 2 bases, with 13 bases remaining between them. Per the germline V gene, CDR1 is SGDLS and CDR2 is YYNGEE. CDR3 coding DNA: TGTGCCAGCAGCCCCAGACAGACCCCCTACGAGCAGTACTTC. This codes for CASSPRQTPYEQYF.

About this clone: One junction end does not reproduce the germline sequence, and a read error may be involved. The chain carries TRBV7-2 and TRBJ1-5; a possible D gene is TRBD1 (6 bases). There are 15 residues in the CDR3. CDR1 is SGHTA, CDR2 FQGNSA, per germline. The CDR3 region has the DNA TGTGTCAGCAGCCCCCCAGGGGCTAGCAATCAGCCCCAGCATTTT. Translated: CVSSPPGASNQPQHF. Using reference TRBV7-2 and TRBJ1-5 for the parts outside the CDR3, the full variable domain is GAGVSQSPSNKVTEKGKDVELRCDPISGHTALYWYRQSLGQGLEFLIYFQGNSAPDKSGLPSDRFSAERTGGSVSTLTIQRTQQEDSAVYLCVSSPPGASNQPQHFGDGTRLSIL.

This clone was found once. V usage is TRBV5-6 and J usage is TRBJ2-1; a weak D match, TRBD1 (5 bases). V was clipped by 2 bases and J by 0 bases, with 12 bases between them. Germline assignment: CDR1 SGHDT and CDR2 YYEEEE. The CDR3 spans 16 residues. As DNA, the CDR3 is TGTGCCAGCAGCTTATTCAGGGCGAGCTCCTACAATGAGCAGTTCTTC. As protein: CASSLFRASSYNEQFF.

With respect to this clone: Other DNA variants within this sample encode the same CDR3. The genes are TRBV9 and TRBJ1-1; 11 nucleotides agree with TRBD1. Germline trimming cut 0 bases from V and 4 bases from J; bases unmatched to any gene: 2. The germline CDR1 and CDR2 sequences are SGDLS and YYNGEE. This CDR3 region has 15 residues. The DNA of the CDR3 is TGTGCCAGCAGCGTAGACGGGACAGGGGGCACTGAAGCTTTCTTT. This codes for CASSVDGTGGTEAFF.

V is TRBV4-3 and J is TRBJ1-6; D gene ambiguous. Per germline, CDR1 LGHNA and CDR2 YSLEER. The CDR3 sequence is 15 residues long. V dropped 4 bases and J dropped 10 bases, with 17 bases sitting between them. CDR3 amino acids: CASSPMSQRGSPLHF. In DNA form, the CDR3 reads TGCGCCAGCAGCCCCATGTCGCAGAGAGGGTCACCCCTCCACTTT.

This clone showed up just a few times. The rearrangement links TRBV27 to TRBJ2-3; TRBD1 agrees at 10 bases. The CDR3 is 14 residues long. Unmatched junction bases numbered 6, after V lost 6 bases and J lost 6 bases. Germline V CDR1 and CDR2: MNHEY, SMNVEV (reference sequence). CDR3 in DNA: TGTGCCAGCAGGTCGACAGGGGGCATGGATACGCAGTATTTT. This sequence encodes CASRSTGGMDTQYF.

The chain recombines TRBV19 with TRBJ2-4, with D uncertain. Trimming took 5 bases from V and 7 from J, leaving 21 bases between them. This CDR3 has 16 amino acids. CDR1 and CDR2 (germline): LNHDA, SQIVND (reference sequence). CDR3 amino acids: CASSETLRSRMNIQYF. In DNA form, the CDR3 reads TGTGCCAGTAGTGAAACCCTTCGGTCGAGGATGAACATTCAGTACTTC.

The chain links TRBV4-3 to TRBJ2-7; TRBD1 matches at 8 bases. The CDR3 spans 16 residues. CDR1 and CDR2 (germline): LGHNA, YSLEER. V lost 0 bases, J lost 5 bases, and 9 bases stayed unmatched. The CDR3 region is CASSQEEQGARDEQYF. Written as DNA, the CDR3 is TGCGCCAGCAGCCAAGAGGAGCAGGGGGCTCGGGACGAGCAGTACTTC.

The rearrangement uses TRBV7-9 and TRBJ1-2; the match to TRBD1 covers 9 bases. Losses at the gene ends were 0 bases for V and 4 bases for J; bases not matched to a gene: 9. Germline-derived CDR1 and CDR2 are SEHNR and FQNEAQ (reference sequence). This CDR3 is built from 17 residues. CDR3: CASSLAPPGQGVYGYTF. CDR3 DNA sequence: TGTGCCAGCAGCTTAGCGCCCCCGGGACAGGGAGTCTATGGCTACACCTTC.

The V call is TRBV11-3, the J call TRBJ2-2, with 7 nucleotides matching TRBD2. V was pared by 4 bases and J by 0 bases, with 8 bases of the junction left unmatched. Per the germline V gene, CDR1 is SGHNT and CDR2 is YENEEA. CDR3 length equals 17 residues. The CDR3: CASSSAGGRANTGELFF. The CDR3 DNA sequence: TGTGCCAGCAGCTCCGCGGGCGGGAGAGCGAACACCGGGGAGCTGTTTTTT.

V usage is TRBV27 and J usage is TRBJ2-7, with unresolved D. V lost 5 bases and J 5 bases, leaving 13 bases between the germline ends. CDR1 is MNHEY and CDR2 is SMNVEV in the germline V gene (reference sequence). The CDR3 totals 13 residues. CDR3 protein: CASSRPGINEQYF. The CDR3 nucleotides read TGTGCCAGCAGTCGTCCAGGCATCAACGAGCAGTACTTC.

The gene calls are TRBV9 and TRBJ2-5, with 9 bases identical to TRBD2. The CDR3 consists of 15 residues. The V gene end was trimmed by 0 bases and the J gene end by 5 bases; junction bases not matched to a gene: 5. CDR1 SGDLS and CDR2 YYNGEE come from the germline V gene. This CDR3 reads CASSVDGRGGETQYF. CDR3 DNA: TGTGCCAGCAGCGTAGACGGGCGGGGGGGTGAGACCCAGTACTTC.

CDR3 in amino acids: CASSLLGGGADTQYF. The CDR3 DNA follows: TGTGCCAGCAGCTTATTGGGCGGGGGAGCAGATACGCAGTATTTT. The rearrangement joins TRBV7-6 to TRBJ2-3; 7 nucleotides agree with TRBD2. The CDR3 contains 15 residues. Trimming cost V 2 bases and J 4 bases; bases outside gene matches: 6. CDR1 is SGHVS, CDR2 FNYEAQ, per germline.

The gene calls are TRBV5-8 and TRBJ1-2; D gene ambiguous. Trimming left V 0 bases short and J 5 bases short, with 14 bases between. The CDR3 runs to 15 residues. Germline loops: CDR1 SGHTS, CDR2 YDEGEE. The CDR3 here is CASSLASGSGYGYTF. The CDR3 nucleotides read TGTGCCAGCAGCTTGGCCTCCGGGTCGGGGTATGGCTACACCTTC.

V is TRBV5-1 and J is TRBJ2-2, with D possibly matching TRBD1 (6 bases). Trimming stripped 2 bases from V and 4 bases from J, with 12 bases between. The germline CDR1 and CDR2 sequences are SGHRS and YFSETQ. CDR3 length: 15 residues. The CDR3 reads CASSFVQGSTGELFF. CDR3 nucleotides: TGCGCCAGCAGCTTCGTACAGGGAAGCACCGGGGAGCTGTTTTTT.

The chain is built from TRBV7-8 and TRBJ2-5; D possibly corresponds to TRBD1 (5 bases). There are 11 residues in the CDR3. Trimming removed 8 bases from V and 4 bases from J, with 8 bases in between. Germline CDR1 is SGHVS and CDR2 is FQNEAQ. For the CDR3, the DNA is TGTGCCAGCCGCCAGGGAGAGACCCAGTACTTC. It is translated as CASRQGETQYF.

The V and J genes are TRBV7-9 and TRBJ2-7; no clear D. The CDR3 has 13 residues. Germline-derived CDR1 and CDR2 are SEHNR and FQNEAQ (reference sequence). With 1 base removed from V and 5 bases from J, the gap between germline ends came to 9 bases. The CDR3 DNA sequence: TGTGCCAGCAGCTTAGTTAATGTTAACGAGCAGTACTTC. This encodes CASSLVNVNEQYF.

V and J are TRBV28 and TRBJ1-3; 7 bases agree with TRBD1. Germline values: CDR1 MDHEN, CDR2 SYDVKM. Trimming at V came to 10 bases and at J to 0 bases, leaving 9 bases not matched to a gene. The CDR3 spans 15 residues. Here the CDR3 DNA reads TGTGCCACCTTGCCCGGGACAGCCTCTGGAAACACCATATATTTT. This encodes CATLPGTASGNTIYF. The complete variable domain, with remaining parts taken from reference TRBV28 and TRBJ1-3, reads DVKVTQSSRYLVKRTGEKVFLECVQDMDHENMFWYRQDPGLGLRLIYFSYDVKMKEKGDIPEGYSVSREKKERFSLILESASTNQTSMYLCATLPGTASGNTIYFGEGSWLTVV.

DNA of the CDR3: TGCGCCAGCAGTGGAGGACGGGGAGGCACAGATACGCAGTATTTT. Translated: CASSGGRGGTDTQYF. The rearrangement joins TRBV10-1 to TRBJ2-3; TRBD2 is a possible D gene (5 bases). This CDR3 comprises 15 residues. V lost 4 bases and J lost 1, with 12 bases in between. Germline V gene sequence: CDR1 WNHNN, CDR2 SYGVQD (reference sequence).

In its sample, this clone was seen a few times. The chain carries TRBV2 and TRBJ2-6; 7 nucleotides match TRBD1. This CDR3 is built from 15 residues. The junction had 0 bases not matched to a gene; V was cut back by 4 bases and J by 0 bases. CDR1 is SNHLY, CDR2 FYNNEI, per germline. The chain's CDR3 is CASSGDSSGANVLTF. CDR3 bases: TGTGCCAGCAGTGGGGACAGCTCTGGGGCCAACGTCCTGACTTTC.

The rearrangement links TRBV2 to TRBJ1-2; 8 nucleotides agree with TRBD1. Trimming cost V 5 bases and J 2 bases; bases outside gene matches: 7. This CDR3 spans 15 amino acids. Germline CDR1 and CDR2: SNHLY and FYNNEI. DNA for the CDR3: TGTGCCAGCAGTAGGGCACAGGGGGTAAACTATGGCTACACCTTC. It yields the protein CASSRAQGVNYGYTF.

The rearrangement uses TRBV7-8 and TRBJ2-5, with D uncertain. The germline gives CDR1 SGHVS, CDR2 FQNEAQ. This CDR3 region has 13 residues. Trimming stripped 6 bases from V and 4 bases from J, with 12 bases between. Here the CDR3 reads CASRTYSAETQYF. The DNA for the CDR3 is TGTGCCAGCAGGACCTACAGTGCAGAGACCCAGTACTTC. The full variable domain, in which reference TRBV7-8 and TRBJ2-5 provide the parts outside the CDR3, is GAGVSQSPRYKVAKRGQDVALRCDPISGHVSLFWYQQALGQGPEFLTYFQNEAQLDKSGLPSDRFFAERPEGSVSTLKIQRTQQEDSAVYLCASRTYSAETQYFGPGTRLLVL.

Note on this clone: The conserved phenylalanine or tryptophan normally closing the CDR3 is absent here, so this likely arose from a read error. The chain employs TRBV5-4 and TRBJ2-2, with TRBD2 matching over 9 bases. The CDR3 loop spans 17 amino acids. Germline values: CDR1 SGHNT, CDR2 YYREEE (reference sequence). The V segment lost 2 bases and the J segment 0 bases; nucleotides outside the gene matches: 5. DNA of the CDR3: TGTGCCAGCAGCTTCATGTCTAGCGGGGCGAACACCGGGGAGCTGTTTCTT. Its protein product is CASSFMSSGANTGELFL.

The V call is TRBV6-1, the J call TRBJ1-2; the D gene is possibly TRBD1 (5 bases). Germline V lookup: CDR1 MNHNS, CDR2 SASEGT. V was shortened by 2 bases and J by 3 bases, with 7 bases between the two germline ends. This CDR3 spans 13 amino acids. CDR3 protein: CASSERGHYGYTF. DNA of the CDR3: TGTGCCAGCAGTGAAAGGGGCCACTATGGCTACACCTTC.

The rearrangement uses TRBV19 and TRBJ1-2, with TRBD1 matching over 7 bases. The V segment lost 5 bases and the J segment 5 bases; nucleotides outside the gene matches: 2. The length of the CDR3 is 12 residues. Germline lookup yields CDR1 LNHDA and CDR2 SQIVND (reference sequence). The CDR3 DNA sequence: TGTGCCAGTAGTGGGGGACAGTATGGCTACACCTTC. This codes for CASSGGQYGYTF.

The V call is TRBV4-1, the J call TRBJ1-1; the D is unclear. Trimming took off 0 bases at V and 1 base at J, with 9 bases between the two ends. Germline CDR1 reads MGHRA; CDR2 reads YSYEKL. The CDR3 totals 15 residues. In DNA, the CDR3 is TGCGCCAGCAGCCAAGAGGCACTAAGGAACACTGAAGCTTTCTTT. Residues: CASSQEALRNTEAFF.

The gene calls are TRBV28 and TRBJ2-7; D is perhaps TRBD1 (5 bases). Germline lookup yields CDR1 MDHEN and CDR2 SYDVKM. The CDR3 runs to 15 residues. Trimming removed 8 bases at V and 2 bases at J, with 19 bases between. The CDR3 spells CASGASSQWPYEQYF. The CDR3 nucleotides read TGTGCCAGCGGGGCCTCGAGTCAATGGCCCTACGAGCAGTACTTC.